These 2 T cell receptor beta chains came from one sample sequenced in a study of vaccination and CD4 T cells after COVID-19. Their antigens remain unidentified. Described treatment: approximately nine-day PBMC culture with coronavirus spike peptide pools or control peptides (ViraFEST assay). With the Oncomine TCR Beta short-read assay, DNA from cultured CD4+ T cells was sequenced. In TCRdb, the PCR reads were re-called with MiXCR into one record per CDR3 protein. The sample records 9,500 to 15,000 distinct CDR3 sequences, approximately 50% being singletons. Sequenced input: CD4+ T cells from blood, cultured in vitro. These TCRs come from a human donor who had recovered from COVID-19.

This clonotype is a singleton in its sample. This rearrangement joins TRBV2 to TRBJ2-2; weak D call: TRBD2 (5 bases). V gave up 6 bases and J gave up 0 bases, with 8 bases separating them. CDR3 length: 14 amino acids. The germline CDR1 and CDR2 sequences are SNHLY and FYNNEI. As DNA, the CDR3 is TGTGCCAGCAGACCGACTACGAACACCGGGGAGCTGTTTTTT. It yields the protein CASRPTTNTGELFF.

V gene TRBV7-3 combines with J gene TRBJ2-6; TRBD2 matches 8 bases. Germline CDR1 reads SGHTA; CDR2 reads FQGTGA. The CDR3 loop spans 19 amino acids. V lost 1 base and J lost 1; bases outside the gene matches: 9. The DNA for the CDR3 is TGTGCCAGCAGCTTAAGGGGGAGCGGGAGAGGATCTGGGGCCAACGTCCTGACTTTC. It encodes CASSLRGSGRGSGANVLTF. The complete variable domain, with remaining parts taken from reference TRBV7-3 and TRBJ2-6, reads GAGVSQTPSNKVTEKGKYVELRCDPISGHTALYWYRQSLGQGPEFLIYFQGTGAADDSGLPNDRFFAVRPEGSVSTLKIQRTERGDSAVYLCASSLRGSGRGSGANVLTFGAGSRLTVL.